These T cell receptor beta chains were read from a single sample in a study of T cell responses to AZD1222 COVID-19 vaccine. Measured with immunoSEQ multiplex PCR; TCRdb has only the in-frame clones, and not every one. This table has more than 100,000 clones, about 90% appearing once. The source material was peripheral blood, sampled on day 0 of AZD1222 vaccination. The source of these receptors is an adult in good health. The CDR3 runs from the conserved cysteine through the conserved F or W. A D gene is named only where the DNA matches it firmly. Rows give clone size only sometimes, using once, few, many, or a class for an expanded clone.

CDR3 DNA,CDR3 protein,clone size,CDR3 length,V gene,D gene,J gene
TGTGCCAGTGACGGGGGTCCCTACGAGCAGTACTTC,CASDGGPYEQYF,.,12,TRBV7-9,.,TRBJ2-7
TGTGCCACCAGCAGAGATCGTCGGGACCCTAACACTGAAGCTTTCTTT,CATSRDRRDPNTEAFF,once,16,TRBV15,.,TRBJ1-1
TGTGCCAGCAGCTTAGAGATCAGAACCCAGTACTTC,CASSLEIRTQYF,.,12,TRBV7-9,.,TRBJ2-5
TGTGCCAGTAGTAGTGGAGCGAGCCGCTATAATTCACCCCTCCACTTT,CASSSGASRYNSPLHF,.,16,TRBV19,.,TRBJ1-6
TGCGCCAGCAGCTGGCAGGGTGCAGGGGAGACCCAGTACTTC,CASSWQGAGETQYF,.,14,TRBV5-1,.,TRBJ2-5
TGTGCCAGCAGCTTAGTACGGGGGCCCACCGGGGAGCTGTTTTTT,CASSLVRGPTGELFF,once,15,TRBV7-9,.,TRBJ2-2
TGCGCCAGTACAAAAGAGACCGAGAGCTCCTACGAGCAGTACTTC,CASTKETESSYEQYF,once,15,TRBV5-1,.,TRBJ2-7
TGTGCCACCAGCAGAGATCGGGGCCTGGGCTATGGCTACACCTTC,CATSRDRGLGYGYTF,.,15,TRBV15,.,TRBJ1-2
TGTGCCAGCAGTTTCCGGGCCGGAGAAGCTTTCTTT,CASSFRAGEAFF,.,12,TRBV28,.,TRBJ1-1
TGTGCCAGAAGCTTGGTGGCAGAGCCTAACTATGGCTACACCTTC,CARSLVAEPNYGYTF,.,15,TRBV5-3,.,TRBJ1-2
TGTGCCAGCAGGACTAGCGGGCGGCGCACAGATACGCAGTATTTT,CASRTSGRRTDTQYF,.,15,TRBV6-5,TRBD2,TRBJ2-3
TGTGCCAGCAGCTTATTAGATACGCAGTATTTT,CASSLLDTQYF,.,11,TRBV7-9,.,TRBJ2-3
TGTGCCAGTAGGTTCTCAGGATATGGCTACACCTTC,CASRFSGYGYTF,.,12,TRBV19,.,TRBJ1-2
TGTGCCAGCAGCTTGGCTGGCGGGGACAATCAGCCCCAGCATTTT,CASSLAGGDNQPQHF,.,15,TRBV5-6,.,TRBJ1-5
TGTGCCAGCCGCCTTAGGGGCTACTGGGGTCAGCCCCAGCATTTT,CASRLRGYWGQPQHF,.,15,TRBV28,.,TRBJ1-5